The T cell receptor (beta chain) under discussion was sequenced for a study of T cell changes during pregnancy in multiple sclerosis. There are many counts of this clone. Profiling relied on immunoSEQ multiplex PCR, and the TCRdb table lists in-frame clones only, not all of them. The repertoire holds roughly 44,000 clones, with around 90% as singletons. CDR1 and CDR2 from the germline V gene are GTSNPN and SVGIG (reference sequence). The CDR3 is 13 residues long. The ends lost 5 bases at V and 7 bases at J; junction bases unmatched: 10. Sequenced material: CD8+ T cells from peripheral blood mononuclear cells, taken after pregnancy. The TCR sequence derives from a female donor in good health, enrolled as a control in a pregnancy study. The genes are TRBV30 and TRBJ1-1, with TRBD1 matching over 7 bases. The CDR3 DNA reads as TGTGCCTGGGAAGGGACAGCCACTTATGAAGCTTTCTTT. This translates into CAWEGTATYEAFF.